Listed below are T cell receptor beta chains from one sample, sequenced in a study of regulatory T cells in long-lasting Graves disease. TCRdb re-called the multiplex PCR reads through MiXCR, storing one row per CDR3 protein. Of 440,000 or so distinct CDR3 sequences in the sample, 15% were seen once. The sample was also linked to a second study, of T cells in Graves' hyperthyroidism and ophthalmopathy.

The specimen comprised peripheral blood mononuclear cells (PBMCs), sampled at new diagnosis, from a patient treated with antithyroid drugs. The origin of the receptors is a woman aged 25-40 years with Graves disease. Each CDR3 is given with its conserved first and last residue. The D gene is left open where the match is weak. Rows may omit the clone size; those that give it use once, few, many or a size class.

V gene,D gene,J gene,clone size,CDR3 DNA,CDR3 protein
TRBV5-1,.,TRBJ2-1,many,TGCGCCAGCAGGTCGGGAGCATCCTACAATGAGCAGTTCTTC,CASRSGASYNEQFF
TRBV5-1,.,TRBJ2-5,.,TGCGCCAGCAGCTTGGCCAGGGACTTACAAGAGACCCAGTACTTC,CASSLARDLQETQYF
TRBV5-1,.,TRBJ2-5,many,TGCGCCAGCAGCTTGGTAGCAGGGTTAGAGACCCAGTACTTC,CASSLVAGLETQYF
TRBV2,.,TRBJ1-1,many,TGTGCCAGCAGTGTACTTCCGGGGGAGAACACTGAAGCTTTCTTT,CASSVLPGENTEAFF
TRBV10-3,.,TRBJ2-3,.,TGTGCCACCCGTCAAAGTGGGGCGGCTGGCACAGATACGCAGTATTTT,CATRQSGAAGTDTQYF
TRBV2,.,TRBJ2-7,many,TGTGCCAGCACGTACAGAACCTACGAGCAGTACTTC,CASTYRTYEQYF
TRBV6-5,TRBD1,TRBJ2-3,many,TGTGCCAGCAGTTACCCACAGGGGGCGAGCACAGATACGCAGTATTTT,CASSYPQGASTDTQYF
TRBV28,.,TRBJ1-5,many,TGTGCCAGCAGTCACCGGGACACTGATCAGCCCCAGCATTTT,CASSHRDTDQPQHF
TRBV7-3,TRBD2,TRBJ2-1,.,TGTGCCAGCAGCCTCAGCGGGGCCTTCTACAATGAGCAGTTCTTC,CASSLSGAFYNEQFF
TRBV5-1,.,TRBJ1-1,many,TGCGCCAGCAGCTCCGGGGGGGCCACTGAAGCTTTCTTT,CASSSGGATEAFF
TRBV19,.,TRBJ1-1,.,TGTGCCAGTAGTATACTCGGGGGACCTGCCACTGAAGCTTTCTTT,CASSILGGPATEAFF
TRBV18,.,TRBJ2-1,many,TGTGCCAGCTCACCAAAGGCGGGCTACAATGAGCAGTTCTTC,CASSPKAGYNEQFF
TRBV7-9,.,TRBJ2-2,many,TGTGCCAGCAGCCCCCCCGGGTGGCAGGGGAACACCGGGGAGCTGTTTTTT,CASSPPGWQGNTGELFF
TRBV6-2/TRBV6-3,.,TRBJ2-1,few,TGTGCCAGCCGGGCACAGGACTACAATGAGCAGTTCTTC,CASRAQDYNEQFF
TRBV7-3,TRBD2,TRBJ2-2,few,TGTGCCAGCAGCTTAACCCGCGGGAGCGGTACCGGGGAGCTGTTTTTT,CASSLTRGSGTGELFF
TRBV11-2,.,TRBJ2-2,many,TGTGCCAGCAGCCCCACGCGGCTAGCCTTGAACACCGGGGAGCTGTTTTTT,CASSPTRLALNTGELFF